This TCR beta chain was identified in a study of T cells in localized non-small cell lung cancer. Trimming shortened V by 4 bases and J by 2 bases, and 15 bases separated the two germline ends. Germline assignment: CDR1 MNHEY and CDR2 SMNVEV (reference sequence). The CDR3 runs to 16 residues. Sequencing was performed with immunoSEQ multiplex PCR; in TCRdb, only in-frame clones are kept and a portion is missing. The sample holds approximately 63,000 clones, 70% to 90% seen once. This sequence originates from a man between 35 and 75 years old with stage I squamous cell lung carcinoma. The sequences come from peripheral blood, collected before any cancer treatment. The chain carries TRBV27 and TRBJ1-5; D not certain. The CDR3 sequence: CASSSLTRVGNQPQHF. In DNA form, the CDR3 reads TGTGCCAGCAGTTCCCTGACGAGGGTTGGCAATCAGCCCCAGCATTTT.